The 28 T cell receptor beta chains reported below all come from one sample, sequenced in a study of blood T cell repertoires in COVID-19. Here immunoSEQ multiplex PCR was the method, and the copy in TCRdb shows in-frame clones only, minus some. The profile shows fewer than 200,000 clones, roughly 70% of them singletons. Sequencing was carried out using peripheral blood. The receptors were gathered from a woman older than 75 with acute or convalescent COVID-19.

This sequence joins TRBV28 and TRBJ2-7; possible D gene TRBD2, 5 bases. The CDR3 loop spans 15 amino acids. V lost 2 bases and J 1 base, leaving 12 bases between the germline ends. Germline V gene lookup returns CDR1 MDHEN and CDR2 SYDVKM. In DNA, the CDR3 is TGTGCCAGCAGTTTAGGAGGAGCCGGATCCTACGAGCAGTACTTC. It translates to CASSLGGAGSYEQYF.

The V gene is TRBV9, the J gene TRBJ1-4; 7 positions agree with TRBD1. The CDR3 contains 16 residues. The ends lost 3 bases at V and 5 bases at J; junction bases unmatched: 10. From germline, CDR1 is SGDLS and CDR2 YYNGEE. CDR3 sequence reads: CASSETSGQSNEKLFF. The DNA for the CDR3 is TGTGCCAGCAGCGAAACCTCGGGACAGTCAAATGAAAAACTGTTTTTT.

This chain uses TRBV2 with TRBJ2-5, with TRBD2 matching 12 bases. V dropped 6 bases and J dropped 9; count of bases not matched to a gene: 8. The CDR3 runs 14 residues. Germline CDR1 SNHLY, CDR2 FYNNEI. The CDR3 sequence: CASRPLTSGGPQYF. CDR3 nucleotide sequence: TGTGCCAGCAGGCCCCTGACTAGCGGGGGACCCCAGTACTTC.

The V and J genes are TRBV28 and TRBJ2-1, with 10 nucleotides matching TRBD2. Germline assignment: CDR1 MDHEN and CDR2 SYDVKM. The CDR3 length is 15 residues. The V gene end was trimmed by 3 bases and the J gene end by 6 bases; junction bases not matched to a gene: 5. CDR3 sequence: CASSFGLAGVNEQFF. The CDR3 DNA reads TGTGCCAGCAGTTTCGGTCTAGCGGGAGTCAATGAGCAGTTCTTC. Full variable domain (missing parts from reference TRBV28 and TRBJ2-1): DVKVTQSSRYLVKRTGEKVFLECVQDMDHENMFWYRQDPGLGLRLIYFSYDVKMKEKGDIPEGYSVSREKKERFSLILESASTNQTSMYLCASSFGLAGVNEQFFGPGTRLTVL.

V is TRBV3-1 (or the pseudogene TRBV3-2) and J is TRBJ2-3; 8 positions match TRBD2. The CDR3 has 15 amino acids. Trimming cost V 0 bases and J 9 bases; bases outside gene matches: 8. Germline CDR1 reads LGHDT; CDR2 reads YNNKEL (reference sequence). The CDR3 DNA follows: TGTGCCAGCAGCCAAGAAGCGGGAGTATTAGGAACGCAGTATTTT. This encodes CASSQEAGVLGTQYF.

V usage is TRBV28 and J usage is TRBJ2-7; a possible D gene is TRBD2 (6 bases). The CDR3 is 15 amino acids. The V end lost 1 base, the J end lost 2 bases, and 12 bases lay between the germline ends. Germline assignment: CDR1 MDHEN and CDR2 SYDVKM. The CDR3 protein is CASSLFSGVTYEQYF. CDR3 nucleotide sequence: TGTGCCAGCAGTTTATTTTCGGGAGTGACCTACGAGCAGTACTTC.

This chain connects TRBV7-6 to TRBJ2-1; maybe TRBD2 (5 bases). Trimming left V 1 base short and J 0 bases short, with 7 bases between. The CDR3 is made up of 15 amino acids. Germline CDR1 SGHVS, CDR2 FNYEAQ. The CDR3 DNA reads as TGTGCCAGCAGCTTAGGCGGGTACTCCTACAATGAGCAGTTCTTC. It encodes CASSLGGYSYNEQFF. The full variable domain, completed using reference TRBV7-6 and TRBJ2-1, is GAGVSQSPRYKVTKRGQDVALRCDPISGHVSLYWYRQALGQGPEFLTYFNYEAQQDKSGLPNDRFSAERPEGSISTLTIQRTEQRDSAMYRCASSLGGYSYNEQFFGPGTRLTVL.

This rearrangement joins TRBV7-8 to TRBJ2-1; 10 bases fit TRBD2. Germline assignment: CDR1 SGHVS and CDR2 FQNEAQ. This CDR3 comprises 13 residues. The ends lost 3 bases at V and 11 bases at J; junction bases unmatched: 4. The CDR3 sequence is CASSFSTSGKQFF. The CDR3 DNA reads as TGTGCCAGCAGCTTTTCAACTAGCGGGAAGCAGTTCTTC.

The chain links TRBV12-3 or TRBV12-4 to TRBJ2-7; TRBD2 might be the D (5 bases). With 5 bases removed from V and 7 bases from J, the gap between germline ends came to 12 bases. The CDR3 runs 12 residues. The CDR3 here is CASSPILGEQYF. In DNA form, the CDR3 reads TGTGCCAGCAGTCCGATACTAGGGGAGCAGTACTTC.

V usage is TRBV10-3 and J usage is TRBJ2-1; D is unresolved. The ends were cut back, 7 bases at V and 5 bases at J, with 12 bases in the middle. Per germline, CDR1 ENHRY and CDR2 SYGVKD. This CDR3 is 13 amino acids long. The CDR3 bases are TGTGCCATCACCGAGCTGCAGGACAATGAGCAGTTCTTC. Its protein product is CAITELQDNEQFF.

In this sample, this clone turned up many times. The rearrangement uses TRBV4-1 and TRBJ1-2; tentative D call: TRBD1 (5 bases). Germline V gene lookup returns CDR1 MGHRA and CDR2 YSYEKL. The V end lost 1 base, the J end lost 4 bases, and 22 bases lay between the germline ends. There are 18 residues in the CDR3. The CDR3: CASSQVGSGRGTPYGYTF. The DNA for the CDR3 is TGCGCCAGCAGCCAAGTAGGATCCGGAAGGGGAACCCCCTATGGCTACACCTTC.

The rearrangement joins TRBV19 to TRBJ2-7; 10 bases fit TRBD1. Germline values: CDR1 LNHDA, CDR2 SQIVND (reference sequence). The CDR3 contains 16 residues. V lost 7 bases, J lost 6 bases, and 15 bases stayed unmatched. The CDR3 reads CASTPGAGQGKREQYF. CDR3 DNA sequence: TGTGCCAGTACCCCTGGAGCGGGACAGGGGAAACGCGAGCAGTACTTC. Drawing the rest from reference TRBV19 and TRBJ2-7, the complete variable domain is DGGITQSPKYLFRKEGQNVTLSCEQNLNHDAMYWYRQDPGQGLRLIYYSQIVNDFQKGDIAEGYSVSREKKESFPLTVTSAQKNPTAFYLCASTPGAGQGKREQYFGPGTRLTVT.

In regard to this clone: This sample includes further DNA sequences coding for the same CDR3. This chain links TRBV5-1 with TRBJ2-1, with 8 bases fitting TRBD2. CDR1 SGHRS and CDR2 YFSETQ come from the germline V gene. The length of the CDR3 is 15 residues. Trimming cost V 1 base and J 1 base; bases outside gene matches: 1. Here the CDR3 DNA reads TGCGCCAGCAGCTTGACTAGCGGATCCTACAATGAGCAGTTCTTC. This gives the protein CASSLTSGSYNEQFF.

This chain uses TRBV7-3 with TRBJ2-1, with 10 positions matching TRBD2. The length of the CDR3 is 13 residues. V was clipped by 5 bases and J by 8 bases; unmatched bases: 3. Germline assignment: CDR1 SGHTA and CDR2 FQGTGA. The CDR3 nucleotides are TGTGCCAGCAGCGGTCTAGCGGGAGATGAGCAGTTCTTC. Translating it yields CASSGLAGDEQFF.

The chain has TRBV7-8 and TRBJ1-3, with a possible D match to TRBD1 (6 bases). V was clipped by 6 bases and J by 2 bases, with 8 bases between them. From germline, CDR1 is SGHVS and CDR2 FQNEAQ. This CDR3 contains 13 residues. The CDR3 DNA reads TGTGCCAGCAGACAGGGAACTGGAAACACCATATATTTT. As protein: CASRQGTGNTIYF.

A few counts support this clone. V is TRBV27 and J is TRBJ1-5; D may be TRBD1 (6 bases). The CDR3 consists of 14 residues. CDR1 is MNHEY, CDR2 SMNVEV, per germline (reference sequence). The V gene lost 6 bases and the J gene lost 0 bases, with 9 bases spanning the gap. Here the CDR3 reads CASRRGGSNQPQHF. The CDR3 nucleotides are TGTGCCAGCAGAAGAGGGGGTAGCAATCAGCCCCAGCATTTT.

The J gene is TRBJ2-7, the V gene TRBV19; possible D gene TRBD2, 5 bases. The V gene's germline CDR1 is LNHDA and CDR2 SQIVND (reference sequence). This CDR3 spans 14 amino acids. The V gene lost 1 base and the J gene lost 3 bases, with 10 bases spanning the gap. The CDR3 sequence is CASSIGGPGYEQYF. The CDR3 nucleotides are TGTGCCAGTAGTATAGGAGGGCCCGGCTACGAGCAGTACTTC.

In nucleotides, the CDR3 is TGTGCCAGCAGCCGACTAGCTACAGATACGCAGTATTTT. As protein: CASSRLATDTQYF. This rearrangement joins TRBV3-1 (or the pseudogene TRBV3-2) to TRBJ2-3; TRBD2 matches at 7 bases. Germline V lookup: CDR1 LGHDT, CDR2 YNNKEL (reference sequence). The CDR3 contains 13 residues. With V trimmed by 4 bases and J by 3 bases, 1 base remained unmatched.

This clone came up a few times. The chain is built from TRBV10-1 and TRBJ2-3, with TRBD1 as a possible D gene (6 bases). The ends were cut back, 5 bases at V and 1 base at J, with 16 bases in the middle. The CDR3 covers 16 residues. Germline V CDR1 and CDR2: WNHNN, SYGVQD (reference sequence). The CDR3 DNA sequence: TGCGCCAGCAGTAGGACAGCGGCCTTTGGCACAGATACGCAGTATTTT. Protein sequence: CASSRTAAFGTDTQYF.

The genes are TRBV19 and TRBJ2-7; D call uncertain. The CDR3 consists of 10 residues. V lost 8 bases and J lost 3, with 5 bases in between. In germline, CDR1 is LNHDA, CDR2 SQIVND (reference sequence). The CDR3 nucleotides are TGTGCCAGTGTCTTCTACGAGCAGTACTTC. Protein sequence: CASVFYEQYF.

This rearrangement joins TRBV5-5 to TRBJ2-5; D is perhaps TRBD1 (7 bases). The CDR3 consists of 14 residues. Germline V lookup: CDR1 SGHKS, CDR2 YYEKEE (reference sequence). V was cut by 4 bases and J by 5 bases, with 15 bases left in between. This CDR3 reads CASSRTGAGETQYF. The CDR3 DNA sequence: TGTGCCAGCAGCCGTACAGGGGCGGGGGAGACCCAGTACTTC.

This clone was seen once. The chain is built from TRBV27 and TRBJ2-5, with TRBD1 matching over 9 bases. The germline V gene has CDR1 MNHEY and CDR2 SMNVEV (reference sequence). The CDR3 runs 15 residues. With 7 bases clipped from V and 7 bases from J, the junction kept 13 bases outside the gene matches. CDR3 coding DNA: TGTGCCAGCACTGCCCTGGGGACAGGGATAGGGACCCAGTACTTC. This gives the protein CASTALGTGIGTQYF.

The J gene is TRBJ1-1, the V gene TRBV28; D gene uncertain. Per the germline V gene, CDR1 is MDHEN and CDR2 is SYDVKM. Trimming removed 5 bases from V and 3 bases from J, with 13 bases in between. The CDR3 runs to 14 residues. The CDR3 loop reads CASSPTRIDTEAFF. The CDR3 DNA reads as TGTGCCAGCAGTCCGACGAGGATAGACACTGAAGCTTTCTTT.

The CDR3 sequence is CASSKNPGTRDSPLHF. DNA of the CDR3: TGTGCCAGTAGTAAAAATCCCGGGACACGGGATTCACCCCTCCACTTT. The V call is TRBV19, the J call TRBJ1-6; D is possibly TRBD1 (6 bases). This CDR3 is built from 16 residues. Germline assignment: CDR1 LNHDA and CDR2 SQIVND (reference sequence). The germline V and J ends were trimmed by 4 bases and 8 bases, with 18 bases remaining between them.

This sequence joins TRBV6-2 or TRBV6-3 and TRBJ2-1; TRBD2 matches at 7 bases. Germline lookup yields CDR1 MNHEY and CDR2 SVGEGT. CDR3 length equals 17 residues. J lost 4 bases, V lost 5 bases, and 14 bases had no gene match. The CDR3 DNA reads as TGTGCCAGCAGTGACCCGGGTCTAGCGGAGATTTACAATGAGCAGTTCTTC. This translates into CASSDPGLAEIYNEQFF.

This clone has only one observation. For the CDR3, the DNA is TGTGCCAGCAGTAACAGGGACGAGCAGTACTTC. Protein sequence: CASSNRDEQYF. This chain uses TRBV28 with TRBJ2-7, with a tentative D call TRBD1 (6 bases). This CDR3 is 11 amino acids long. Trimming pared 5 bases from V and 5 bases from J, leaving 7 bases between. In germline, CDR1 is MDHEN, CDR2 SYDVKM.

This sequence joins TRBV7-2 and TRBJ2-2, with 7 bases lining up with TRBD1. Germline V gene lookup returns CDR1 SGHTA and CDR2 FQGNSA. The CDR3 extends over 18 amino acids. Unmatched junction bases numbered 10, after V lost 1 base and J lost 2 bases. The CDR3 here is CASSLVWGTDFNTGELFF. Written as DNA, the CDR3 is TGTGCCAGCAGCTTAGTATGGGGGACAGACTTCAACACCGGGGAGCTGTTTTTT. Together with reference TRBV7-2 and TRBJ2-2, the CDR3 gives the full variable domain: GAGVSQSPSNKVTEKGKDVELRCDPISGHTALYWYRQSLGQGLEFLIYFQGNSAPDKSGLPSDRFSAERTGGSVSTLTIQRTQQEDSAVYLCASSLVWGTDFNTGELFFGEGSRLTVL.

The chain employs TRBV28 and TRBJ2-5, with a weak D call TRBD2 (6 bases). This CDR3 has 12 residues. V was trimmed by 6 bases and J by 1 base, leaving 6 bases between them. Germline V CDR1 and CDR2: MDHEN, SYDVKM. The CDR3 sequence: CASSGGQETQYF. The CDR3 DNA reads TGTGCCAGCAGCGGGGGCCAAGAGACCCAGTACTTC.